The 28 T cell receptor beta chains reported below all come from one sample, sequenced in a study of T cells in women clearing cervical HPV infection. TCRdb's copy holds only in-frame clones and misses some; the assay was immunoSEQ multiplex PCR. This listing includes about 30,000 clones. Sequences were obtained from blood buffy coat. All receptors derive from a woman between 18 and 69 years old with a cervical HPV16 infection that either progressed to CIN3+ or cleared (not recorded which).

On this clone itself: The read stops 3 residues short of the end of the CDR3; the missing end is completed from the germline J gene. The chain is built from TRBV30 and TRBJ1-1; D remains unclear. The CDR3 is 12 amino acids. Germline CDR1 GTSNPN, CDR2 SVGIG (reference sequence). The CDR3 DNA, read in part, is TGTGCCTGCGGACTCCCAGGCAATGAG. Its protein product is CACGLPGNE. The full CDR3 protein reads CACGLPGNEAFF. The entire variable domain, with the rest obtained from reference TRBV30 and TRBJ1-1, is as follows: SQTIHQWPATLVQPVGSPLSLECTVEGTSNPNLYWYRQAAGRGLQLLFYSVGIGQISSEVPQNLSASRPQDRQFILSSKKLLLSDSGFYLCACGLPGNEAFFGQGTRLTVV.

The DNA read from the CDR3 is TGCGCCAGCAGCTTGCAACAGGGCTCCTCTGGGGCCAACGTC. Translating gives CASSLQQGSSGANV. The whole CDR3 region reads CASSLQQGSSGANVLTF. This rearrangement joins TRBV5-1 to TRBJ2-6, with a possible D match to TRBD1 (6 bases). The read ends 3 residues shy of where the CDR3 ends; the end is completed using the germline J gene. This CDR3 spans 17 amino acids. Per germline, CDR1 SGHRS and CDR2 YFSETQ. V gave up 1 base and J gave up 0 bases, with 11 bases separating them.

A remark on this clone: A junction boundary mismatches the germline segment, possibly from a read error. CDR3 loop: CANSPPSQGASGELFF. The CDR3 bases that were read are TGTGCCAACTCACCACCGTCGCAGGGGGCTTCCGGGGAG. The gene calls are TRBV18 and TRBJ2-2; 8 bases are shared with TRBD1. With the read ending 3 residues before the CDR3 end, the germline J gene is used to fill in that end. This CDR3 spans 16 amino acids. The germline gives CDR1 KGHSH, CDR2 LQKENI.

As concerns this clone: Sequencing ends 3 residues short of the CDR3 end; the germline J gene provides the rest. This chain links TRBV2 with TRBJ1-6; tentative D call: TRBD1 (5 bases). Germline-derived CDR1 and CDR2 are SNHLY and FYNNEI. The CDR3 sequence is 12 residues long. Deletions cut 8 bases from V and 10 bases from J, with 12 bases between. The part of the CDR3 DNA that was read is TGTGCCAGCGCAGGGTACGGCTCACCC. Its translation is CASAGYGSP. The complete CDR3 reads CASAGYGSPLHF.

On this clone itself: Read data end 3 residues before the CDR3 end; the end is taken from the germline J gene. V and J are TRBV6-1 and TRBJ2-7; possible D gene TRBD1, 6 bases. The germline V gene has CDR1 MNHNS and CDR2 SASEGT. The CDR3 has 15 residues. The V gene lost 2 bases and the J gene lost 2 bases, with 13 bases spanning the gap. The covered CDR3 bases are TGTGCCAGCAGTGAAAGAGGGCCAGGGGCCTACGAG. Encoded protein: CASSERGPGAYE. The whole CDR3 sequence reads CASSERGPGAYEQYF.

This chain's CDR3 is CASSLGREETQYF. The CDR3 DNA, read in part, is TGTGCCAGCAGCTTGGGTCGGGAAGAGACC. The chain has TRBV5-5 and TRBJ2-5; D ambiguous. The read comes to an end 3 residues before the CDR3 does, leaving the germline J gene to fill in the end. Between the trimmed V and J ends, which lost 0 bases and 3 bases, there was a span of 6 bases. The CDR3 is made up of 13 amino acids. The V gene's germline CDR1 is SGHKS and CDR2 YYEKEE (reference sequence).

CDR3 DNA (partial): TGTGCCAGCAGTTCCCGACAGGGTGAGCAGCCC. Amino acid sequence: CASSSRQGEQP. The whole CDR3 sequence is CASSSRQGEQPQHF. This sequence joins TRBV7-2 and TRBJ1-5, with 7 bases that match TRBD1. The read gets to within 3 residues of the CDR3 end, and the germline J gene fills in the rest. Germline trimming cut 6 bases from V and 7 bases from J; bases unmatched to any gene: 9. CDR3 length: 14 amino acids. CDR1 is SGHTA, CDR2 FQGNSA, per germline. Together with reference TRBV7-2 and TRBJ1-5, the CDR3 gives the full variable domain: GAGVSQSPSNKVTEKGKDVELRCDPISGHTALYWYRQSLGQGLEFLIYFQGNSAPDKSGLPSDRFSAERTGGSVSTLTIQRTQQEDSAVYLCASSSRQGEQPQHFGDGTRLSIL.

As for this clone: The read is 3 residues too short to cover the CDR3 end, so that end is filled in from the germline J gene. The chain combines TRBV5-5 with TRBJ2-7; D is undetermined. Germline V gives CDR1 SGHKS, CDR2 YYEKEE (reference sequence). This CDR3 region has 15 residues. With 0 bases removed from V and 0 bases from J, the gap between germline ends came to 10 bases. CDR3 region: CASSLDPLSSYEQYF. CDR3 DNA (partial): TGTGCCAGCAGCTTGGATCCCCTATCCTCCTACGAG.

A note on this clone: The read is 3 residues too short to cover the CDR3 end, so that end is filled in from the germline J gene. V is TRBV5-6 and J is TRBJ1-2, with D perhaps TRBD1 (6 bases). The CDR3 has 15 amino acids. Per germline, CDR1 SGHDT and CDR2 YYEEEE. Trimming shortened V by 4 bases and J by 7 bases, and 20 bases separated the two germline ends. CDR3 loop: CASSSKQGGGGGYTF. Partial CDR3 DNA: TGTGCCAGCAGCAGCAAACAGGGCGGAGGCGGTGGC.

Comments on this clone: The sequenced fragment ends 3 residues before the CDR3 boundary, so the rest is inferred from the germline J gene. This chain joins TRBV6-1 and TRBJ1-2; 7 nucleotides match TRBD1. The CDR3 totals 14 residues. Germline V CDR1 and CDR2: MNHNS, SASEGT. With V trimmed by 4 bases and J by 5 bases, 7 bases remained unmatched. The DNA read from the CDR3 is TGTGCCAGCAGTGTTACAGGGGATTTTTATGGC. It specifies CASSVTGDFYG. The whole CDR3 region reads CASSVTGDFYGYTF.

Worth noting for this clone: The CDR3 end falls 3 residues outside the read, so it is completed with the germline J gene. The gene calls are TRBV6-2 or TRBV6-3 and TRBJ1-2, with D maybe TRBD1 (6 bases). The length of the CDR3 is 15 residues. Per the germline V gene, CDR1 is MNHEY and CDR2 is SVGEGT. The CDR3 bases that were read are TGTGCCAGCAGTTATATAGGGGGGGCAAGCTACGAC. Translating gives CASSYIGGASYD. From start to end, the CDR3 is CASSYIGGASYDYTF.

Note on this clone: The missing CDR3 end, 3 residues past where the read stops, is filled in from the germline J gene. The rearrangement uses TRBV7-9 and TRBJ2-2, with unresolved D. V shed 5 bases and J shed 4 bases, with 5 bases lying between them. This CDR3 comprises 12 residues. CDR1 is SEHNR and CDR2 is FQNEAQ in the germline V gene (reference sequence). The CDR3 region is CASSGLTGELFF. The CDR3 DNA, read in part, is TGTGCCAGCAGCGGCCTCACCGGGGAG. Based on the CDR3 plus reference TRBV7-9 and TRBJ2-2, the full variable domain is DTGVSQNPRHKITKRGQNVTFRCDPISEHNRLYWYRQTLGQGPEFLTYFQNEAQLEKSRLLSDRFSAERPKGSFSTLEIQRTEQGDSAMYLCASSGLTGELFFGEGSRLTVL.

In regard to this clone: The CDR3 goes on 3 residues after the read ends, and that part is filled in from the germline J gene. The chain recombines TRBV13 with TRBJ1-2; a weak D match, TRBD1 (6 bases). The CDR3 is 13 amino acids. CDR1 PRHDT and CDR2 FYEKMQ come from the germline V gene (reference sequence). V was trimmed by 5 bases and J by 3 bases, leaving 10 bases between them. The CDR3 loop is CASSLTGYYGYTF. The covered CDR3 bases are TGTGCCAGCAGCCTCACAGGGTACTATGGC.

Regarding this clone: The missing CDR3 end, 3 residues past where the read stops, is filled in from the germline J gene. The gene calls are TRBV2 and TRBJ1-1; tentative D call: TRBD1 (6 bases). Trimming removed 6 bases at V and 4 bases at J, with 15 bases between. This CDR3 contains 14 residues. Germline CDR1 SNHLY, CDR2 FYNNEI. CDR3 amino acids: CASSSLGGSTEAFF. CDR3 bases read: TGTGCCAGCAGCTCACTAGGGGGTAGCACTGAA. Using reference TRBV2 and TRBJ1-1 for the parts outside the CDR3, the full variable domain is EPEVTQTPSHQVTQMGQEVILRCVPISNHLYFYWYRQILGQKVEFLVSFYNNEISEKSEIFDDQFSVERPDGSNFTLKIRSTKLEDSAMYFCASSSLGGSTEAFFGQGTRLTVV.

About this clone itself: The DNA ends 3 residues before the CDR3 does, and the rest of the CDR3 is filled in from the germline J gene. The rearrangement joins TRBV19 to TRBJ2-7; possible D gene TRBD2, 5 bases. The CDR3 spans 13 residues. CDR1 LNHDA and CDR2 SQIVND come from the germline V gene (reference sequence). V lost 6 bases and J lost 2, with 11 bases in between. The CDR3 bases that were read are TGTGCCAGTAGGGACTTCCTTACCTACGAG. Translation: CASRDFLTYE. The whole CDR3 protein reads CASRDFLTYEQYF.

Comments on this clone: The CDR3 end lies 3 residues beyond the end of the read and is filled in from the germline J gene. The gene calls are TRBV18 and TRBJ2-3, with D perhaps TRBD1 (5 bases). The ends were cut back, 1 base at V and 2 bases at J, with 7 bases in the middle. Germline-derived CDR1 and CDR2 are KGHSH and LQKENI. There are 14 residues in the CDR3. Here the CDR3 reads CASSPQDTTDTQYF. The part of the CDR3 DNA that was read is TGTGCCAGCTCACCACAGGACACCACAGATACG.

On this clone: The read stops 3 residues short of the end of the CDR3; the missing end is completed from the germline J gene. The chain combines TRBV20-1 with TRBJ2-5, with 13 bases fitting TRBD2. The CDR3 spans 14 residues. V lost 6 bases and J lost 5; bases outside the gene matches: 6. Germline V gene lookup returns CDR1 DFQATT and CDR2 SNEGSKA (reference sequence). The CDR3 reads CSALLAGGPETQYF. The sequenced CDR3 bases are TGCAGTGCGCTACTAGCGGGGGGGCCGGAGACC.

Regarding this clone: The read stops 3 residues short of the end of the CDR3; the missing end is completed from the germline J gene. The chain couples TRBV19 to TRBJ2-6, with 9 bases that match TRBD1. The CDR3 covers 17 residues. Trimming removed 3 bases from V and 3 bases from J; junction bases left unmatched: 6. CDR1 and CDR2 (germline): LNHDA, SQIVND (reference sequence). The CDR3 bases that were read are TGTGCCAGTAGTATCGCCGGGACAGGGTATGGGGCCAACGTC. Encoded protein: CASSIAGTGYGANV. The complete CDR3 sequence is CASSIAGTGYGANVLTF.

Regarding this clone: The CDR3 is cut off 3 residues early in the read; its end comes from the germline J gene. The chain combines TRBV6-2 or TRBV6-3 with TRBJ1-6, with a possible D match to TRBD1 (5 bases). The V gene lost 3 bases and the J gene lost 7 bases, with 10 bases spanning the gap. The CDR3 is made up of 14 amino acids. Germline V gives CDR1 MNHEY, CDR2 SVGEGT. CDR3 residues: CASSYQGFNSPLHF. The CDR3 DNA, read in part, is TGTGCCAGCAGTTATCAGGGTTTCAATTCACCC.

With respect to this clone: The read terminates 3 residues before the CDR3 end, so the remaining end is supplied by the germline J gene. The gene calls are TRBV7-2 and TRBJ2-1; D call uncertain. This CDR3 comprises 13 residues. Trimming stripped 1 base from V and 5 bases from J, with 6 bases between. The germline V gene has CDR1 SGHTA and CDR2 FQGNSA. This CDR3 reads CASSLVRDNEQFF. CDR3 DNA (partial): TGTGCCAGCAGCTTAGTACGGGACAATGAG.

In the case of this clone: The read is 3 residues too short to cover the CDR3 end, so that end is filled in from the germline J gene. The J gene is TRBJ2-1, the V gene TRBV20-1, with D hard to call. Germline assignment: CDR1 DFQATT and CDR2 SNEGSKA (reference sequence). The V and J ends lost 0 bases and 0 bases respectively, with 3 bases between them. This CDR3 spans 13 amino acids. The CDR3 region is CSARDVSYNEQFF. The CDR3 bases that were read are TGCAGTGCTAGAGACGTCTCCTACAATGAG.

Turning to this clone: The read falls 3 residues short of the CDR3 end, and the missing part is taken from the germline J gene. The gene calls are TRBV6-4 and TRBJ2-1, with D possibly called TRBD1 or TRBD2 (6 bases each). V was trimmed by 6 bases and J by 5 bases, leaving 14 bases between them. The length of the CDR3 is 14 residues. Germline V gene sequence: CDR1 MRHNA, CDR2 SNTAGT. This CDR3 reads CASRDGGPDNEQFF. CDR3 DNA (partial): TGTGCCAGCAGGGACGGGGGCCCCGACAATGAG.

The CDR3 loop is CSARDRGGPEAFF. The CDR3 DNA, read in part, is TGCAGTGCTAGAGACAGGGGAGGGCCTGAA. This chain connects TRBV20-1 to TRBJ1-1, with D possibly TRBD1 on 6 matching bases. The read ends 3 residues shy of where the CDR3 ends; the end is completed using the germline J gene. From germline, CDR1 is DFQATT and CDR2 SNEGSKA (reference sequence). CDR3 length equals 13 residues. V was shortened by 0 bases and J by 6 bases, with 11 bases between the two germline ends.

This CDR3 reads CATSPRSGLETQYF. The part of the CDR3 DNA that was read is TGTGCCACCAGCCCCCGGAGCGGCTTGGAGACC. The J gene is TRBJ2-5, the V gene TRBV15, with a possible D match to TRBD2 (5 bases). The observed sequence ends 3 residues before the CDR3 terminus, with the missing tail filled in from the germline J gene. Trimming took 5 bases from V and 5 from J, leaving 15 bases between them. Germline CDR1 and CDR2: LNHNV and YYDKDF (reference sequence). This CDR3 is built from 14 residues.

On this clone: Sequencing ends 3 residues short of the CDR3 end; the germline J gene provides the rest. The chain is built from TRBV7-9 and TRBJ2-1; 10 bases match TRBD2. With 6 bases clipped from V and 2 bases from J, the junction kept 4 bases outside the gene matches. Germline CDR1 and CDR2: SEHNR and FQNEAQ (reference sequence). The CDR3 covers 15 residues. CDR3 sequence: CASRTGTSAYNEQFF. CDR3 bases read: TGTGCCAGCAGGACCGGGACTAGCGCCTACAATGAG.

Worth noting for this clone: The read finishes 3 residues shy of the CDR3 end, and the germline J gene is used to complete it. The genes are TRBV19 and TRBJ2-3, with 10 nucleotides matching TRBD2. The J segment lost 6 bases and the V segment lost 1 base, leaving 10 bases of the junction unmatched. The CDR3 runs to 17 residues. Germline V lookup: CDR1 LNHDA, CDR2 SQIVND (reference sequence). Partial CDR3 DNA: TGTGCCAGTAGTATAGTCGGGACTAGCGAGAGTGGGGATACG. Its protein is CASSIVGTSESGDT. The CDR3 in full is CASSIVGTSESGDTQYF.

Notes on this clone: The CDR3 end falls 3 residues outside the read, so it is completed with the germline J gene. The chain combines TRBV19 with TRBJ1-1, with 7 bases lining up with TRBD1. Germline V gives CDR1 LNHDA, CDR2 SQIVND (reference sequence). The CDR3 extends over 12 amino acids. Losses at the gene ends were 8 bases for V and 1 base for J; bases not matched to a gene: 1. The part of the CDR3 DNA that was read is TGTGCCAGTGGACAGGCGAACACTGAA. Protein product: CASGQANTE. The whole CDR3 protein is CASGQANTEAFF.

Turning to this clone: The CDR3 end falls 3 residues outside the read, so it is completed with the germline J gene. The genes are TRBV20-1 and TRBJ2-7, with 8 bases fitting TRBD1. CDR1 and CDR2 (germline): DFQATT, SNEGSKA (reference sequence). The CDR3 covers 15 residues. V lost 4 bases, J lost 1 base, and 9 bases stayed unmatched. CDR3 sequence: CSAIGNRGESYEQYF. The CDR3 bases that were read are TGCAGTGCTATAGGAAACAGGGGGGAGTCCTACGAG.